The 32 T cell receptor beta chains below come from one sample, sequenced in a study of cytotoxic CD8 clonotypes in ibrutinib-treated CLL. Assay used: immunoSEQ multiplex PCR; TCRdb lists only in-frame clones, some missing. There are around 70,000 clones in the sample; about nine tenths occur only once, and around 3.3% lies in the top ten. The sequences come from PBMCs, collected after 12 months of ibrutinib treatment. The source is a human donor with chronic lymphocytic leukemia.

The CDR3 region is CASSPVPGNYGYTF. The CDR3 nucleotides are TGTGCCAGCTCACCGGTACCGGGAAACTATGGCTACACCTTC. The chain has TRBV18 and TRBJ1-2; no firm D call. CDR3 size: 14 residues. The V end lost 3 bases, the J end lost 2 bases, and 10 bases lay between the germline ends. Germline CDR1 KGHSH, CDR2 LQKENI.

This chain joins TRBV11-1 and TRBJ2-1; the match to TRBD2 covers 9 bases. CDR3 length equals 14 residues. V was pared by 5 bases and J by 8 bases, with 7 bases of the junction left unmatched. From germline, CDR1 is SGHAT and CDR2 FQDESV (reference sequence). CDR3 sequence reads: CASSPGLAADEQFF. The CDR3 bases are TGTGCCAGCAGCCCGGGACTAGCTGCCGATGAGCAGTTCTTC.

The CDR3 DNA sequence: TGTGCCAGTACCAAAAGTTGGGGGAGTGGGACAGATACGCAGTATTTT. As protein: CASTKSWGSGTDTQYF. The J gene is TRBJ2-3, the V gene TRBV19; D may match TRBD1 or TRBD2 (5 bases each). CDR3 length: 16 residues. The germline V and J ends were trimmed by 7 bases and 3 bases, with 20 bases remaining between them. Germline values: CDR1 LNHDA, CDR2 SQIVND (reference sequence).

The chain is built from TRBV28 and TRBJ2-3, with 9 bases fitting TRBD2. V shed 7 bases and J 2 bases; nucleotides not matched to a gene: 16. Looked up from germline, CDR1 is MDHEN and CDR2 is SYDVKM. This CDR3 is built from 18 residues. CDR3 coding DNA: TGTGCCAGCACCACCTTGGGTTGGACTAGCGCCTTCACAGATACGCAGTATTTT. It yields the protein CASTTLGWTSAFTDTQYF.

CDR3 coding DNA: TGTGCCAGCTCACCCCTGGACGACAGTCATAAAAACATTCAGTACTTC. Amino acid sequence: CASSPLDDSHKNIQYF. The rearrangement joins TRBV18 to TRBJ2-4; D may be TRBD1 (5 bases). The CDR3 consists of 16 residues. Germline loops: CDR1 KGHSH, CDR2 LQKENI. V was clipped by 3 bases and J by 4 bases, with 16 bases between them.

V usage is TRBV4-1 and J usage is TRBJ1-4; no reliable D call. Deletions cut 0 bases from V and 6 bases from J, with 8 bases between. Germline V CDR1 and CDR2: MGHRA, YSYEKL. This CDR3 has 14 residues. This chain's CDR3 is CASSQDSRYEKLFF. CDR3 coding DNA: TGCGCCAGCAGCCAAGACTCGAGATATGAAAAACTGTTTTTT.

In nucleotides, the CDR3 is TGTGCCATCAGGGACACCGCGTTAGAGCAGTACTTC. Residues: CAIRDTALEQYF. This chain joins TRBV10-3 and TRBJ2-7; the D gene is possibly TRBD1 (5 bases). Per germline, CDR1 ENHRY and CDR2 SYGVKD. The CDR3 sequence is 12 residues long. The V end lost 6 bases, the J end lost 7 bases, and 13 bases lay between the germline ends.

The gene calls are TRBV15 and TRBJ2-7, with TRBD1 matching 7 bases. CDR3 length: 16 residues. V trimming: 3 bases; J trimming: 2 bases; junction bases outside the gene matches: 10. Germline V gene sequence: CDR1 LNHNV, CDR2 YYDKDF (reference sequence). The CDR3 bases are TGTGCCACCAGCAGGTCGACTGGACAGGAAGCCTACGAGCAGTACTTC. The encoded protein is CATSRSTGQEAYEQYF.

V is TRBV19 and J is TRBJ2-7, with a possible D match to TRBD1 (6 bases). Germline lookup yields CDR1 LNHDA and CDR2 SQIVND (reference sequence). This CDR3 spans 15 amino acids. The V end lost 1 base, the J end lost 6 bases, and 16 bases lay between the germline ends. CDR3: CASSIVSRGGLEQYF. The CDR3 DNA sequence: TGTGCCAGTAGTATAGTCTCCAGGGGCGGACTCGAGCAGTACTTC.

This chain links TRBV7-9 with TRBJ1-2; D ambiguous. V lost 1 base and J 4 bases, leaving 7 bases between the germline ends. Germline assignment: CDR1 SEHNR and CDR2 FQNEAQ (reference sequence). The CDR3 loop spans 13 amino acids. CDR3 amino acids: CASSLGAGYGYTF. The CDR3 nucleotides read TGTGCCAGCAGCTTAGGGGCAGGCTATGGCTACACCTTC.

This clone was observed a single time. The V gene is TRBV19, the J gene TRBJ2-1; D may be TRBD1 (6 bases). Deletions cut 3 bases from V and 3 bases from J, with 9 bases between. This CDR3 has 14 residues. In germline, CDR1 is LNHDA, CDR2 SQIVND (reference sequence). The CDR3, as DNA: TGTGCCAGTAGTATCAACAGGGACTACAATGAGCAGTTCTTC. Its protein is CASSINRDYNEQFF. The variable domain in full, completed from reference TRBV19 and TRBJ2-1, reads DGGITQSPKYLFRKEGQNVTLSCEQNLNHDAMYWYRQDPGQGLRLIYYSQIVNDFQKGDIAEGYSVSREKKESFPLTVTSAQKNPTAFYLCASSINRDYNEQFFGPGTRLTVL.

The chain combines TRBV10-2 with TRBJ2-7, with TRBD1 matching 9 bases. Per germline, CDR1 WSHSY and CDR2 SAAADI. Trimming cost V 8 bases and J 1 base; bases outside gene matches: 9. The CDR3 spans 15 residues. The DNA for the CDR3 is TGCGCCAGCCGCATAAGACAGGGGGTTTCCTACGAGCAGTACTTC. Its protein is CASRIRQGVSYEQYF.

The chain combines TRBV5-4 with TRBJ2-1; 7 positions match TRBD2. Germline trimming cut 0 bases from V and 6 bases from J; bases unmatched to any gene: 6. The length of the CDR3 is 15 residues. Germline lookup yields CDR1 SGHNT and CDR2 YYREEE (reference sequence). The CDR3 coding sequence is TGTGCCAGCAGCTTGGTGCTAGCGGATTTCAATGAGCAGTTCTTC. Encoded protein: CASSLVLADFNEQFF.

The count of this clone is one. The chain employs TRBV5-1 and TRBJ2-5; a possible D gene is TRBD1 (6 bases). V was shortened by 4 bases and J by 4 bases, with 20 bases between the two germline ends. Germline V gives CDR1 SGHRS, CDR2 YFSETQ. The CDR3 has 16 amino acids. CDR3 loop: CASSRLSQGRGETQYF. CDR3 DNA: TGCGCCAGCAGCCGTCTCTCTCAGGGCAGGGGAGAGACCCAGTACTTC.

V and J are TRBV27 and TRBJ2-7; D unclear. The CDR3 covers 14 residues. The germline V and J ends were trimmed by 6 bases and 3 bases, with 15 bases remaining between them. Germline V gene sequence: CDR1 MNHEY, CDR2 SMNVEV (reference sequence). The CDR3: CASSLRPESYEQYF. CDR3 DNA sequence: TGTGCCAGCAGCCTCAGGCCTGAGAGCTACGAGCAGTACTTC.

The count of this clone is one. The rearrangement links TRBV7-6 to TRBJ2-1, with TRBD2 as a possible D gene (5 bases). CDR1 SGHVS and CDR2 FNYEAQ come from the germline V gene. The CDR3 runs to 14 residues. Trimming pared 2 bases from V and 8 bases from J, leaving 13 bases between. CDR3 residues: CASSLRTGYDEQFF. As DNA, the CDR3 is TGTGCCAGCAGCTTACGGACGGGGTACGATGAGCAGTTCTTC.

DNA of the CDR3: TGTGCCAGCAGTGACCTGGATGAGCAGTTCTTC. Protein: CASSDLDEQFF. The gene calls are TRBV6-1 and TRBJ2-1; D unresolved. The germline V and J ends were trimmed by 3 bases and 8 bases, with 5 bases remaining between them. This CDR3 comprises 11 residues. Per the germline V gene, CDR1 is MNHNS and CDR2 is SASEGT.

The CDR3 DNA is TGTGCCAGCAGCGCCGACCGTTCGCCAATTCGGGAGCAGTACTTC. As protein: CASSADRSPIREQYF. This sequence joins TRBV9 and TRBJ2-7; D ambiguous. The CDR3 consists of 15 residues. V gave up 3 bases and J gave up 7 bases, with 20 bases separating them. Germline V lookup: CDR1 SGDLS, CDR2 YYNGEE.

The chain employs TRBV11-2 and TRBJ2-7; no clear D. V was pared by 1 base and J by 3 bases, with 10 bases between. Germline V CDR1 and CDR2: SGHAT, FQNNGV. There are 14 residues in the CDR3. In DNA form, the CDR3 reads TGTGCCAGCAGCTTAGTAGGATCGGTCTACGAGCAGTACTTC. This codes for CASSLVGSVYEQYF. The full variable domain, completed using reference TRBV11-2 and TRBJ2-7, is EAGVAQSPRYKIIEKRQSVAFWCNPISGHATLYWYQQILGQGPKLLIQFQNNGVVDDSQLPKDRFSAERLKGVDSTLKIQPAKLEDSAVYLCASSLVGSVYEQYFGPGTRLTVT.

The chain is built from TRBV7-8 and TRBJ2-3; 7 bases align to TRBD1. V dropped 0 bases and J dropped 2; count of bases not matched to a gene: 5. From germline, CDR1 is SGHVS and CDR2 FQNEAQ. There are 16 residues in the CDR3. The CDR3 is CASSLAGTVNTDTQYF. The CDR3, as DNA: TGTGCCAGCAGCTTAGCCGGGACAGTAAACACAGATACGCAGTATTTT.

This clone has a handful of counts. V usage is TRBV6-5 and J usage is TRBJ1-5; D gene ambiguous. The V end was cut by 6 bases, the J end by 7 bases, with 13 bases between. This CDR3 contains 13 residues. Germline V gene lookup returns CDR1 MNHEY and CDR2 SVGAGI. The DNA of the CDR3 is TGTGCCAGCAGCGCCTCAGTGTGGCAGCCCCAGCATTTT. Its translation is CASSASVWQPQHF.

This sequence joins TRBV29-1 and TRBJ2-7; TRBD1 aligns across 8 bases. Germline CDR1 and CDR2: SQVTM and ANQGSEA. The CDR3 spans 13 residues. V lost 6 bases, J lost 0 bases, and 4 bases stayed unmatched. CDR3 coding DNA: TGCAGCGTGAAGGACAGGGACTCCTACGAGCAGTACTTC. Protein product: CSVKDRDSYEQYF.

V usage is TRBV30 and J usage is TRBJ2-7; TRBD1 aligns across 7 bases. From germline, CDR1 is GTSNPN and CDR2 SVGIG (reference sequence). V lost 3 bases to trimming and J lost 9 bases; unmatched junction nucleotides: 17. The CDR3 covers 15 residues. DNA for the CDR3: TGTGCCTGGAGGGAAATGGGACAGCTCAGCCCTGTGCAGTACTTC. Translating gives CAWREMGQLSPVQYF.

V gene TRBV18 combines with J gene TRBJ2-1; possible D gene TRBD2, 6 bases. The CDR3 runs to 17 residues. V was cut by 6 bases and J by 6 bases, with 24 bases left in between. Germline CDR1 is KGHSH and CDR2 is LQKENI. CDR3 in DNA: TGTGCCAGCTCCACAAGGCCCTCGGTGGAGGGAGTCAATGAGCAGTTCTTC. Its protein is CASSTRPSVEGVNEQFF. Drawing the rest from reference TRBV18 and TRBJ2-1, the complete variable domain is NAGVMQNPRHLVRRRGQEARLRCSPMKGHSHVYWYRQLPEEGLKFMVYLQKENIIDESGMPKERFSAEFPKEGPSILRIQQVVRGDSAAYFCASSTRPSVEGVNEQFFGPGTRLTVL.

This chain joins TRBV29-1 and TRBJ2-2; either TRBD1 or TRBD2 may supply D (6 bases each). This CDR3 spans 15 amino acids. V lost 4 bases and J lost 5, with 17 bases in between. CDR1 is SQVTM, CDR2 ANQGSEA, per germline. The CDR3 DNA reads TGCAGCGTTGCGAAGGTCGGAGGGGGGACCGGGGAGCTGTTTTTT. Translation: CSVAKVGGGTGELFF.

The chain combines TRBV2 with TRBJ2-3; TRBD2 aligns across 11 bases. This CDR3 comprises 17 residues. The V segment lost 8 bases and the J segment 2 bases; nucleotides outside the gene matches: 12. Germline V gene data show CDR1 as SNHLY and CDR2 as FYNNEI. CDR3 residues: CASGPLRLAGLTDTQYF. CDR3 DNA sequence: TGTGCCAGCGGGCCCCTCAGACTAGCGGGGCTCACAGATACGCAGTATTTT.

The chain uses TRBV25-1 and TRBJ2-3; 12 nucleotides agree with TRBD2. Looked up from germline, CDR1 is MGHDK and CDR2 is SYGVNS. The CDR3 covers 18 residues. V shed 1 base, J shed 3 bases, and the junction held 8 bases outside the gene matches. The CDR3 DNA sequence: TGTGCCAGCAGTGAATCGTGGACTAGCGGGAAACTAACAGATACGCAGTATTTT. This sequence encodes CASSESWTSGKLTDTQYF.

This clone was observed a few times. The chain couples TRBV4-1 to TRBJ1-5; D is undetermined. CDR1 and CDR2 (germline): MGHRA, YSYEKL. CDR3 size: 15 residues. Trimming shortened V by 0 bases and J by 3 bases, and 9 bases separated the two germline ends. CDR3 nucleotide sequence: TGCGCCAGCAGCCAAGATCGGGCCTCCAATCAGCCCCAGCATTTT. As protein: CASSQDRASNQPQHF.

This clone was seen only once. CDR3 nucleotide sequence: TGTGCCAGCAGCTTACCCGGGACAGGGAGTCCTGAAGCTTTCTTT. It is translated as CASSLPGTGSPEAFF. The V gene is TRBV5-6, the J gene TRBJ1-1; TRBD1 matches at 9 bases. Germline V gene sequence: CDR1 SGHDT, CDR2 YYEEEE. Trimming at V came to 2 bases and at J to 6 bases, leaving 8 bases not matched to a gene. The CDR3 has 15 amino acids.

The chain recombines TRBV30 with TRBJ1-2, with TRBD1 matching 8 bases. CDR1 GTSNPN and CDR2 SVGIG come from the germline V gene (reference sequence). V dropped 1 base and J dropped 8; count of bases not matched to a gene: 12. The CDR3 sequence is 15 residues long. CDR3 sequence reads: CAWSELRTGTAGYTF. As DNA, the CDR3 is TGTGCCTGGAGTGAGCTGAGGACAGGGACGGCCGGCTACACCTTC.

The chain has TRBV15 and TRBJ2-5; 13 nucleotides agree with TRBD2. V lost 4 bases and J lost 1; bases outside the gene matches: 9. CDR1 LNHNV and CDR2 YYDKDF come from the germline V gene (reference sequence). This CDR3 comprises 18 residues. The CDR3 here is CATSTNIRTSGGQETQYF. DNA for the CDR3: TGTGCCACCAGCACTAATATCAGGACTAGCGGGGGCCAAGAGACCCAGTACTTC.

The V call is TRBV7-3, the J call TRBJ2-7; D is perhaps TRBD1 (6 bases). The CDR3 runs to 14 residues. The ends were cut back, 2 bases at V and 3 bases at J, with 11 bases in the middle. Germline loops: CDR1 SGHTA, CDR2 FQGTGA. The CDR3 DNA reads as TGTGCCAGCAGCTTACCGGGACATCACTACGAGCAGTACTTC. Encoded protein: CASSLPGHHYEQYF.